Presented here are 21 T cell receptor beta chains from one specimen sequenced in a study of Graves' ophthalmopathy and Graves' hyperthyroidism. Amplified material comprised TCR beta CDR3 regions derived from RNA transcripts. HTBI primers were employed in first-round RT-PCR, then a second-round multiplex PCR followed. TCRdb itself ran the multiplex PCR reads through MiXCR, one entry per CDR3 protein. Of approximately 540,000 distinct CDR3 sequences in the sample, roughly 39% are singletons; the top ten hold roughly 4.5%. The material sequenced was peripheral blood or thyroid tissue (not recorded which). These TCRs come from an adult man with Graves' hyperthyroidism.

This clonotype was seen many times. J is TRBJ2-2 and V is TRBV5-1; possibly TRBD1 for D (6 bases). Trimming shortened V by 4 bases and J by 3 bases, and 10 bases separated the two germline ends. The CDR3 is 14 residues long. Germline V gene sequence: CDR1 SGHRS, CDR2 YFSETQ. The CDR3 DNA sequence: TGCGCCAGCAGCCCCTCAGGGGACACCGGGGAGCTGTTTTTT. Its protein is CASSPSGDTGELFF. Supplemented by reference TRBV5-1 and TRBJ2-2, the full variable domain reads KAGVTQTPRYLIKTRGQQVTLSCSPISGHRSVSWYQQTPGQGLQFLFEYFSETQRNKGNFPGRFSGRQFSNSRSEMNVSTLELGDSALYLCASSPSGDTGELFFGEGSRLTVL.

This clonotype was seen ten or more times. The CDR3 spells CSARRVTGYGYTF. The CDR3 DNA is TGCAGTGCTAGAAGGGTGACGGGCTATGGCTACACCTTC. This sequence joins TRBV20-1 and TRBJ1-2, with D hard to call. Looked up from germline, CDR1 is DFQATT and CDR2 is SNEGSKA (reference sequence). The CDR3 sequence is 13 residues long. V lost 2 bases to trimming and J lost 4 bases, with 11 bases between them.

V is TRBV7-2 and J is TRBJ2-3; 7 nucleotides align to TRBD2. Trimming took 4 bases from V and 3 from J; bases not matched to a gene: 4. CDR1 SGHTA and CDR2 FQGNSA come from the germline V gene. The CDR3 loop spans 14 amino acids. CDR3 region: CASSSAGETDTQYF. In DNA form, the CDR3 reads TGTGCCAGCAGCTCCGCGGGGGAGACAGATACGCAGTATTTT.

The gene calls are TRBV20-1 and TRBJ1-5, with D uncertain. V shed 4 bases and J shed 1 base, with 11 bases lying between them. CDR1 and CDR2 (germline): DFQATT, SNEGSKA (reference sequence). This CDR3 is 14 amino acids long. The CDR3 DNA reads as TGCAGTGCTACGACACCACCCAGCAATCAGCCCCAGCATTTT. Translating it yields CSATTPPSNQPQHF.

This clonotype was counted only a few times. The germline gene is not matched at one end of the junction; a read error may be the cause. The J gene is TRBJ2-7, the V gene TRBV18; maybe TRBD2 (5 bases). The V gene's germline CDR1 is KGHSH and CDR2 LQKENI. The CDR3 is made up of 15 amino acids. The CDR3 nucleotides read TGTGCCAGCTCACCGATTGGGAGTAGGTCCTCCGAGCAGTACTTC. Encoded protein: CASSPIGSRSSEQYF. The full variable domain, its missing parts supplied by reference TRBV18 and TRBJ2-7, is NAGVMQNPRHLVRRRGQEARLRCSPMKGHSHVYWYRQLPEEGLKFMVYLQKENIIDESGMPKERFSAEFPKEGPSILRIQQVVRGDSAAYFCASSPIGSRSSEQYFGPGTRLTVT.

This clonotype was seen a single time. The chain joins TRBV7-2 to TRBJ1-6; D remains ambiguous. Trimming removed 1 base from V and 6 bases from J, with 16 bases in between. CDR3 length: 17 amino acids. Germline V CDR1 and CDR2: SGHTA, FQGNSA. The CDR3 here is CASSLVGGDLSNSPLHF. The CDR3 coding sequence is TGTGCCAGCAGCTTAGTGGGCGGGGATTTATCTAATTCACCCCTCCACTTT.

This clonotype showed up just a few times. The chain combines TRBV4-1 with TRBJ1-2; possible D gene TRBD1, 5 bases. The V gene's germline CDR1 is MGHRA and CDR2 YSYEKL. The CDR3 contains 14 residues. V lost 1 base and J 4 bases, leaving 10 bases between the germline ends. Written as DNA, the CDR3 is TGCGCCAGCAGCCAAGTAGACAGACCCTATGGCTACACCTTC. Translated, it gives CASSQVDRPYGYTF.

This clonotype has a handful of counts. CDR3 in amino acids: CASSLWTENNSPLHF. In nucleotides, the CDR3 is TGTGCCAGCAGCTTATGGACAGAAAATAATTCACCCCTCCACTTT. V is TRBV7-9 and J is TRBJ1-6; possible D gene TRBD1, 6 bases. Germline V gene data show CDR1 as SEHNR and CDR2 as FQNEAQ (reference sequence). The CDR3 length is 15 residues. V gave up 2 bases and J gave up 5 bases, with 10 bases separating them.

This clonotype was counted at least ten times. The J gene is TRBJ2-7, the V gene TRBV6-5, with D hard to call. Germline CDR1 is MNHEY and CDR2 is SVGAGI. Deletions cut 2 bases from V and 3 bases from J, with 11 bases between. The CDR3 extends over 14 amino acids. Here the CDR3 DNA reads TGTGCCAGCAGTTACGGCTCAGCGTACTACGAGCAGTACTTC. Its protein is CASSYGSAYYEQYF.

This clonotype was recorded many times. V gene TRBV7-6 combines with J gene TRBJ2-2; perhaps TRBD2 as D (5 bases). The CDR3 runs to 16 residues. Germline values: CDR1 SGHVS, CDR2 FNYEAQ. The ends were cut back, 1 base at V and 1 base at J, with 10 bases in the middle. CDR3 in DNA: TGTGCCAGCAGCTTAGATCCGGGATTGAACACCGGGGAGCTGTTTTTT. Translation gives CASSLDPGLNTGELFF. Full variable domain (rest looked up from reference TRBV7-6 and TRBJ2-2): GAGVSQSPRYKVTKRGQDVALRCDPISGHVSLYWYRQALGQGPEFLTYFNYEAQQDKSGLPNDRFSAERPEGSISTLTIQRTEQRDSAMYRCASSLDPGLNTGELFFGEGSRLTVL.

At least ten counts were recorded for this clonotype. The chain combines TRBV7-6 with TRBJ1-4; 8 nucleotides agree with TRBD1. From germline, CDR1 is SGHVS and CDR2 FNYEAQ. This CDR3 spans 19 amino acids. The junction had 14 bases not matched to a gene; V was cut back by 5 bases and J by 0 bases. CDR3 in DNA: TGTGCCAGCAGCGCCGATATAGGACAGGGCCTAGCAACTAATGAAAAACTGTTTTTT. This sequence encodes CASSADIGQGLATNEKLFF.

This clonotype was counted many times. The chain combines TRBV6-1 with TRBJ2-7; possibly TRBD1 for D (6 bases). Germline CDR1 is MNHNS and CDR2 is SASEGT. The CDR3 spans 14 residues. The V gene lost 7 bases and the J gene lost 1 base, with 14 bases spanning the gap. This CDR3 reads CASTNPGQSYEQYF. DNA of the CDR3: TGTGCCAGCACCAACCCGGGACAATCCTACGAGCAGTACTTC.

This clonotype was detected many times. The genes are TRBV9 and TRBJ2-7; no definite D call. CDR1 is SGDLS, CDR2 YYNGEE, per germline. Trimming left V 2 bases short and J 1 base short, with 7 bases between. This CDR3 has 13 amino acids. Here the CDR3 DNA reads TGTGCCAGCAGCGTGGTCCCGTCCTACGAGCAGTACTTC. This codes for CASSVVPSYEQYF.

The rearrangement links TRBV7-9 to TRBJ2-6, with D uncertain. The CDR3 sequence is 20 residues long. V gave up 2 bases and J gave up 2 bases, with 22 bases separating them. The germline V gene has CDR1 SEHNR and CDR2 FQNEAQ (reference sequence). CDR3 nucleotides: TGTGCCAGCAGCTTAAAAGGAGTGAGCGCCTTGGGAACTGGGGCCAACGTCCTGACTTTC. Encoded protein: CASSLKGVSALGTGANVLTF.

The CDR3 coding sequence is TGTGCCAGCAGTCTGGGACAGGTCTATGGCTACACCTTC. Protein: CASSLGQVYGYTF. The chain joins TRBV28 to TRBJ1-2; 8 bases are a match to TRBD1. The CDR3 covers 13 residues. In germline, CDR1 is MDHEN, CDR2 SYDVKM. Unmatched junction bases numbered 3, after V lost 5 bases and J lost 4 bases.

The rearrangement links TRBV20-1 to TRBJ1-5, with TRBD1 matching over 10 bases. This CDR3 is 16 amino acids long. CDR1 and CDR2 (germline): DFQATT, SNEGSKA (reference sequence). Losses at the gene ends were 6 bases for V and 6 bases for J; bases not matched to a gene: 14. The CDR3 loop reads CSASSPGTGVSQPQHF. For the CDR3, the DNA is TGCAGTGCCAGCAGCCCCGGGACAGGGGTAAGTCAGCCCCAGCATTTT.

The gene calls are TRBV29-1 and TRBJ1-3, with a possible D match to TRBD1 (6 bases). This CDR3 is 11 amino acids long. Germline V gives CDR1 SQVTM, CDR2 ANQGSEA. V dropped 7 bases and J dropped 8 bases, with 12 bases sitting between them. CDR3: CSGGGLDTIYF. For the CDR3, the DNA is TGCAGCGGCGGGGGGCTAGACACCATATATTTT.

In its sample, this clonotype was seen many times. The chain's CDR3 is CASRTTGAETQYF. The CDR3, as DNA: TGTGCCAGCAGGACGACAGGGGCAGAGACCCAGTACTTC. The chain carries TRBV6-1 and TRBJ2-5, with TRBD1 identical over 8 bases. After removal of 6 bases from V and 4 bases from J, the junction contained 4 bases not matched to a gene. Germline V gene data show CDR1 as MNHNS and CDR2 as SASEGT. The CDR3 is 13 residues long.

The rearrangement uses TRBV7-9 and TRBJ2-7; no clear D gene. V was shortened by 6 bases and J by 4 bases, with 28 bases between the two germline ends. CDR3 length: 18 residues. The germline gives CDR1 SEHNR, CDR2 FQNEAQ (reference sequence). The CDR3 DNA sequence: TGTGCCAGCAGTTTACGTCTATCTGTGACACCCACAGAGTACGAGCAGTACTTC. It yields the protein CASSLRLSVTPTEYEQYF.

In its sample, this clonotype was seen a few times. The chain employs TRBV28 and TRBJ2-7; 7 bases are shared with TRBD1. The J segment lost 6 bases and the V segment lost 0 bases, leaving 5 bases of the junction unmatched. Per the germline V gene, CDR1 is MDHEN and CDR2 is SYDVKM. This CDR3 region has 14 residues. The CDR3 bases are TGTGCCAGCAGTTTATGGGCGACAGGGCTCGAGCAGTACTTC. Its translation: CASSLWATGLEQYF.

Ten or more counts support this clonotype. The gene calls are TRBV2 and TRBJ1-1, with 12 nucleotides matching TRBD1. The CDR3 covers 17 residues. The V gene end was trimmed by 6 bases and the J gene end by 6 bases; junction bases not matched to a gene: 14. Germline CDR1 is SNHLY and CDR2 is FYNNEI. CDR3 sequence reads: CASRVPMEGQGASEAFF. As DNA, the CDR3 is TGTGCCAGCAGGGTACCAATGGAGGGACAGGGGGCGTCTGAAGCTTTCTTT.